This T cell receptor beta chain is drawn from a study of T cell changes during pregnancy in multiple sclerosis. Assay: immunoSEQ multiplex PCR; the TCRdb copy retains only in-frame clones and omits some. The data show 55,000 to 80,000 clones, almost 90% seen once. V was cut by 3 bases and J by 4 bases, with 4 bases left in between. This CDR3 spans 13 amino acids. Germline V gives CDR1 MNHEY, CDR2 SMNVEV (reference sequence). The V gene is TRBV27, the J gene TRBJ2-6; D not certain. The input for sequencing was peripheral blood, taken after pregnancy. The receptor was isolated from a female donor in good health, enrolled as a control in a pregnancy study. Here the CDR3 reads CASSLAGANVLTF. Here the CDR3 DNA reads TGTGCCAGCAGTTTGGCCGGGGCCAACGTCCTGACTTTC.